These 4 T cell receptor beta chains were sequenced from one sample in a study of T cells in Graves' hyperthyroidism and ophthalmopathy. RNA transcripts provided the source from which TCR beta CDR3 regions were amplified. TCR CDR3 underwent first-round RT-PCR with the HTBI primer set. TCRdb called the multiplex PCR reads again in MiXCR, with one record for every CDR3 protein. The sample lists fewer than 700,000 distinct CDR3 sequences, roughly 15% occurring once. Sequencing used blood. These receptors were collected from a young woman with Graves' hyperthyroidism.

This clonotype appeared many times. The chain combines TRBV20-1 with TRBJ1-1; 8 bases map to TRBD1. The germline CDR1 and CDR2 sequences are DFQATT and SNEGSKA (reference sequence). The CDR3 extends over 15 amino acids. The V gene end was trimmed by 0 bases and the J gene end by 1 base; junction bases not matched to a gene: 4. The DNA of the CDR3 is TGCAGTGCTAGAGACCCTGGGACAGGGAACACTGAAGCTTTCTTT. Its translation is CSARDPGTGNTEAFF.

This clonotype was recorded many times. The chain's CDR3 is CASRPQGADTGELFF. The CDR3 nucleotides are TGTGCCAGCAGACCACAGGGGGCCGACACCGGGGAGCTGTTTTTT. The gene calls are TRBV6-1 and TRBJ2-2, with 9 nucleotides matching TRBD1. The CDR3 is 15 residues long. The V segment lost 6 bases and the J segment 3 bases; nucleotides outside the gene matches: 5. Germline CDR1 reads MNHNS; CDR2 reads SASEGT.

The chain has TRBV20-1 and TRBJ1-6, with D maybe TRBD1 (6 bases). The V and J ends lost 4 bases and 6 bases respectively, with 16 bases between them. Germline values: CDR1 DFQATT, CDR2 SNEGSKA (reference sequence). The CDR3 length is 15 residues. DNA of the CDR3: TGCAGTGCTACCCAACAGGGAATAAGTAATTCACCCCTCCACTTT. Its translation is CSATQQGISNSPLHF.

This chain uses TRBV5-1 with TRBJ2-6, with unresolved D. The germline V gene encodes CDR1 SGHRS and CDR2 YFSETQ. The CDR3 is 11 amino acids. V was pared by 0 bases and J by 12 bases, with 4 bases between. The CDR3 reads CASSLGGVLTF. The CDR3 DNA reads TGCGCCAGCAGCTTGGGGGGCGTCCTGACTTTC.